The following is a T cell receptor beta chain sequence with its context. The specificity of this receptor is unknown. No base quality values were provided; no much bigger clone lies one nucleotide off. These data originate in a study of control samples from healthy donors and cancer patients (dated by TCRdb to 2020 to 2022). Libraries were constructed by the immunoSEQ multiplex PCR assay. Imported from immuneACCESS, the table was reduced by TCRdb to in-frame sequences with V and J called. These copies leave out some clones; in studies compared against another copy, an unresolved V gene accounts for under half, and the cause of the remainder is not known. The sample table shows approximately 70,000 clones, and over 85% are seen once. The ten most abundant clones make up around a fifth of the sample. Ends trimmed: V by 0 bases, J by 7 bases; bases unmatched to a gene: 5. Including the terminal cysteine and phenylalanine, the CDR3 comprises 15 residues. Only the CDR3 region is kept as DNA, spanning 45 bases read in frame from base 1. In the germline V gene, CDR1 corresponds to MGHRA and CDR2 to YSYEKL.

Sequencing was carried out using PBMCs. The TCR was taken from a man in his sixties with lung cancer. The V and J segments used are TRBV4-1 and TRBJ2-7; 11 junctional bases match TRBD1. The base sequence is TGCGCCAGCAGCCAAGATGGACAGGGGGCGAGGGAGCAGTACTTC. Its translation reads: CASSQDGQGAREQYF.